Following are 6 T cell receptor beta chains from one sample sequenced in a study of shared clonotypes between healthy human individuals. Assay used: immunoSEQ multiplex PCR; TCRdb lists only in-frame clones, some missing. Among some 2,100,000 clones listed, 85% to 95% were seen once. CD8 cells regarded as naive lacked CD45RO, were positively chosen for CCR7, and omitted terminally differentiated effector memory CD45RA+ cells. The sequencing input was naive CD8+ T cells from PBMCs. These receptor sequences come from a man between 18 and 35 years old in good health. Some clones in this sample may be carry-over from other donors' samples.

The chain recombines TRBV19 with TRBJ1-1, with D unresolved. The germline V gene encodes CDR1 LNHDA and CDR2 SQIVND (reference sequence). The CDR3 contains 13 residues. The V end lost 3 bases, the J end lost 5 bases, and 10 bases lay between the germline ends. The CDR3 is CASSIEGLTEAFF. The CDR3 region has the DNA TGTGCCAGTAGTATCGAAGGCCTAACTGAAGCTTTCTTT.

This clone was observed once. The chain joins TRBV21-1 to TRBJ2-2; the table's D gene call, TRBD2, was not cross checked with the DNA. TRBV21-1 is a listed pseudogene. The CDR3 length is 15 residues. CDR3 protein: CASSKGGLNTGELFF. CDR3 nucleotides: TGTGCCAGCAGCAAAGGGGGACTTAACACCGGGGAGCTGTTTTTT.

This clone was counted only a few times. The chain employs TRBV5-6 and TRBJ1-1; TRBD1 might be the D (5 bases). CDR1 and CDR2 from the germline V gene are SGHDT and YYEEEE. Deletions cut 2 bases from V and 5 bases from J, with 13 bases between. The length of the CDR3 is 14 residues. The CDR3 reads CASSFGAGLTEAFF. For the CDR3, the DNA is TGTGCCAGCAGCTTCGGGGCAGGGTTAACTGAAGCTTTCTTT.

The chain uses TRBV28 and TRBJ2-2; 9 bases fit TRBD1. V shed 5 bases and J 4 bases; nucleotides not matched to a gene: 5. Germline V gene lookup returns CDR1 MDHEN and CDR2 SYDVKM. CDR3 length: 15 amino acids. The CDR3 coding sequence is TGTGCCAGCAGTCCCACAGGGGGCGGCACCGGGGAGCTGTTTTTT. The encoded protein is CASSPTGGGTGELFF.

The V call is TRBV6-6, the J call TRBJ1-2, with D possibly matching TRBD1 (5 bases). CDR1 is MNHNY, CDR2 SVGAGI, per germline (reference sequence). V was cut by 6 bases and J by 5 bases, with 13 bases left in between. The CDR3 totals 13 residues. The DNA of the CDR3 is TGTGCCAGCAGCCCCGGGGGGATTTATGGCTACACCTTC. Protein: CASSPGGIYGYTF.

Here the CDR3 DNA reads TGCGCCAGCAGTACGGGAAGCTACGAGCAGTACTTC. Its protein product is CASSTGSYEQYF. The chain links TRBV10-1 to TRBJ2-7; a possible D gene is TRBD2 (5 bases). There are 12 residues in the CDR3. The V gene lost 5 bases and the J gene lost 3 bases, with 8 bases spanning the gap. Looked up from germline, CDR1 is WNHNN and CDR2 is SYGVQD (reference sequence).